The subject of this entry is one TCR beta chain. The data belong to a study of blood T cells in healthy people across ages. It was with a sample-barcoded 5' primer and a J-beta primer mix that a second PCR of roughly 7 to 12 cycles was run. Using its own MiXCR run on the 5' RACE reads, TCRdb lists one record per CDR3 protein. Counted here are about 510,000 distinct CDR3 sequences, 25% to 35% occurring once; the ten biggest clones make up over 3.5%. The CDR3 is 16 amino acids. The V and J ends lost 0 bases and 0 bases respectively, with 9 bases between them. Germline assignment: CDR1 MNHEY and CDR2 SVGAGI. These same records also appear under a second study, on T cells of mothers and their children. That source reports: The sample comes from nine or ten healthy Caucasian donors: mothers and children.

The TCR originated in a boy aged 2 to 10 in good health. The sample consisted of blood. The rearrangement uses TRBV6-5 and TRBJ2-4; D is unresolved. The CDR3 spells CASSYSQALAKNIQYF. The CDR3 DNA reads TGTGCCAGCAGTTACTCGCAGGCGTTAGCCAAAAACATTCAGTACTTC.